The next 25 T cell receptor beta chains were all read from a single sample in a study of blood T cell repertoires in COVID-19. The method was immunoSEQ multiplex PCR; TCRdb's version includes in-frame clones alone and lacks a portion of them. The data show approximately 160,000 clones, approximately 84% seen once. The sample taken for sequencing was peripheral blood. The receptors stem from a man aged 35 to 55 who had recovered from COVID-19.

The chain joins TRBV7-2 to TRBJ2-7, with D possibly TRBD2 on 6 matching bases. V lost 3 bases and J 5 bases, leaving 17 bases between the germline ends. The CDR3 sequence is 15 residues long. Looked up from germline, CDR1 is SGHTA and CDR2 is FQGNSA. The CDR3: CASSFYPGATNEQYF. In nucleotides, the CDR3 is TGTGCCAGCAGCTTTTATCCGGGAGCCACTAACGAGCAGTACTTC.

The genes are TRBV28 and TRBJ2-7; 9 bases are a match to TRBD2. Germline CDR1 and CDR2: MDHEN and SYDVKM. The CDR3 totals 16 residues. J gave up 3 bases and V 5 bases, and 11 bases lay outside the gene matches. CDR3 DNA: TGTGCCAGCAGTCTCCACAGTAGTAGCGGGAGCTACGAGCAGTACTTC. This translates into CASSLHSSSGSYEQYF.

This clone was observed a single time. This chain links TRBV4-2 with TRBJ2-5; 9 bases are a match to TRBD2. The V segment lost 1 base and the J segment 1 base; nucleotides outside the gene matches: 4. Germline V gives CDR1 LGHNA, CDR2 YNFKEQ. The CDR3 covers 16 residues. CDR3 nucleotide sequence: TGTGCCAGCAGCCAAGGGATGACTAGCGGCCAAGAGACCCAGTACTTC. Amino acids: CASSQGMTSGQETQYF.

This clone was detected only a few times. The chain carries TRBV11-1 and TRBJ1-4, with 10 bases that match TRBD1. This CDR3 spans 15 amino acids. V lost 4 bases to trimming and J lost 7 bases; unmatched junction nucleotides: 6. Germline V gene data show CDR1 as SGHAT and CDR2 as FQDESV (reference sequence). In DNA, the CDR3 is TGTGCCAGCAGCTCACCGGGACAGGGGCCTGAAAAACTGTTTTTT. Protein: CASSSPGQGPEKLFF. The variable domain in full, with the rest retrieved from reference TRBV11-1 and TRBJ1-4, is EAEVAQSPRYKITEKSQAVAFWCDPISGHATLYWYRQILGQGPELLVQFQDESVVDDSQLPKDRFSAERLKGVDSTLKIQPAELGDSAMYLCASSSPGQGPEKLFFGSGTQLSVL.

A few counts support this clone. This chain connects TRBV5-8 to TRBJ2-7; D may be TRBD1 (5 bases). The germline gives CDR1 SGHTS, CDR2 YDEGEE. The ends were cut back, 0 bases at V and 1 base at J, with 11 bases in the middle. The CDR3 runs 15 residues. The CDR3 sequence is CASSLEPDSSYEQYF. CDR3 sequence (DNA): TGTGCCAGCAGCTTGGAGCCCGACAGTTCCTACGAGCAGTACTTC. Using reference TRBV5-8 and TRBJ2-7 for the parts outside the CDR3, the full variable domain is EAGVTQSPTHLIKTRGQQATLRCSPISGHTSVYWYQQALGLGLQFLLWYDEGEERNRGNFPPRFSGRQFPNYSSELNVNALELEDSALYLCASSLEPDSSYEQYFGPGTRLTVT.

CDR3 amino acids: CASSIRGGELFF. The DNA for the CDR3 is TGTGCCAGCAGTATTAGGGGGGGGGAGCTGTTTTTT. This chain uses TRBV12-3 or TRBV12-4 with TRBJ2-2; perhaps TRBD1 as D (6 bases). CDR3 length equals 12 residues. The V gene lost 5 bases and the J gene lost 8 bases, with 9 bases spanning the gap.

CDR3 bases: TGCGCCAGCAGCTTGAGTCCCCCGGGACAGGGGGCAGACACCATATATTTT. It encodes CASSLSPPGQGADTIYF. The J gene is TRBJ1-3, the V gene TRBV5-1; TRBD1 matches at 12 bases. Germline assignment: CDR1 SGHRS and CDR2 YFSETQ. The CDR3 contains 17 residues. Trimming at V came to 1 base and at J to 8 bases, leaving 10 bases not matched to a gene.

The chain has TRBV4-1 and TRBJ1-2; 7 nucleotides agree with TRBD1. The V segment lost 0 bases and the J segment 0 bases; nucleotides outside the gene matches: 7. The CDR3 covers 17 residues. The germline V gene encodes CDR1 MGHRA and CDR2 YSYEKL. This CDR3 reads CASSQEALTGPNYGYTF. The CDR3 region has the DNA TGCGCCAGCAGCCAAGAAGCCCTGACAGGGCCTAACTATGGCTACACCTTC.

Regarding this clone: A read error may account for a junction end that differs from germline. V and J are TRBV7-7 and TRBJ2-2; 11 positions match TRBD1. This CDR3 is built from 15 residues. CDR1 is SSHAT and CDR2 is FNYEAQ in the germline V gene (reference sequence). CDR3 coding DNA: TGTGCTAGCAGCTGGGGACAGGGGGGCACCGGGGAGCTGTTTTTT. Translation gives CASSWGQGGTGELFF.

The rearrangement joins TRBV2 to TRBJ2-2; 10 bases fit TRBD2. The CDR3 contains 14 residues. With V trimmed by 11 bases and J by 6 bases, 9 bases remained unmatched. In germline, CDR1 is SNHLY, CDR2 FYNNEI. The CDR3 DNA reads TGTGCCGGCCAGCGGGGGGGCGTCGCCGGGGAGCTGTTTTTT. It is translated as CAGQRGGVAGELFF.

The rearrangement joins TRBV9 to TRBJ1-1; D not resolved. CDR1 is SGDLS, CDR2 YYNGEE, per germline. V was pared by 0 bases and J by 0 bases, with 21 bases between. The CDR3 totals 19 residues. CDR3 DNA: TGTGCCAGCAGCGTAGACCCATACACGCTTCGTACCTTGAACACTGAAGCTTTCTTT. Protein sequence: CASSVDPYTLRTLNTEAFF.

Written as DNA, the CDR3 is TGTGCCAGCAGTGAAGCGGGGACAGGGAAAAACTACGAGCAGTACTTC. It is translated as CASSEAGTGKNYEQYF. The chain employs TRBV6-1 and TRBJ2-7; the match to TRBD1 covers 9 bases. This CDR3 has 16 amino acids. Germline V gene lookup returns CDR1 MNHNS and CDR2 SASEGT. The V gene end was trimmed by 0 bases and the J gene end by 3 bases; junction bases not matched to a gene: 6.

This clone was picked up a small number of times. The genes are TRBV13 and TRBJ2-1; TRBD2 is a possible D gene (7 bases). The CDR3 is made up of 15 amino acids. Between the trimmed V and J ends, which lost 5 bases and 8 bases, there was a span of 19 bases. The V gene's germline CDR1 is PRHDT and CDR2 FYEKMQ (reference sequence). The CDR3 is CASSPGRGMMHEQFF. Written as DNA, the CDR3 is TGTGCCAGCAGCCCGGGGAGGGGGATGATGCATGAGCAGTTCTTC.

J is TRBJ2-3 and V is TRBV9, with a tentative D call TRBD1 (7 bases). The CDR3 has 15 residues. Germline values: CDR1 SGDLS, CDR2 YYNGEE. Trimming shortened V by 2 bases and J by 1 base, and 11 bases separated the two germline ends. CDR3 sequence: CASSVRDRRTDTQYF. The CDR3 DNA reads TGTGCCAGCAGCGTGCGGGACAGACGCACAGATACGCAGTATTTT. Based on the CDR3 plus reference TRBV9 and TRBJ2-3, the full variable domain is DSGVTQTPKHLITATGQRVTLRCSPRSGDLSVYWYQQSLDQGLQFLIQYYNGEERAKGNILERFSAQQFPDLHSELNLSSLELGDSALYFCASSVRDRRTDTQYFGPGTRLTVL.

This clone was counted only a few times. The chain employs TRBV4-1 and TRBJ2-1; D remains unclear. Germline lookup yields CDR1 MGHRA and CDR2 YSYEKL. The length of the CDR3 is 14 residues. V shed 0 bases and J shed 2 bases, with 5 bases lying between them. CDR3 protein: CASSQEPAYNEQFF. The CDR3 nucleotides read TGCGCCAGCAGCCAAGAGCCAGCCTACAATGAGCAGTTCTTC.

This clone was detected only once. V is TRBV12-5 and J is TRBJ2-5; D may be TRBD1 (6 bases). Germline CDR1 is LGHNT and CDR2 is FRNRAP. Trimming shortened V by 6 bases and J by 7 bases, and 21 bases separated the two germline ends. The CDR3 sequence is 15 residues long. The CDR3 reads CASGPDSGSRRTQYF. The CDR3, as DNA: TGTGCTAGTGGCCCGGACAGTGGGTCTCGACGGACCCAGTACTTC.

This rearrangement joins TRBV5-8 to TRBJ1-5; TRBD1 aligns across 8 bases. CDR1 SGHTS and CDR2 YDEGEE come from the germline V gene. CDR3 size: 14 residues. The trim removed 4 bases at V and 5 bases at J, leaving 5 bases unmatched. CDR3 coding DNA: TGTGCCAGCAGCCTAGACAGGGGAGATCAGCCCCAGCATTTT. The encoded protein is CASSLDRGDQPQHF.

The CDR3 reads CAWTPGGNGYTF. DNA for the CDR3: TGTGCCTGGACACCGGGGGGGAATGGCTACACCTTC. The chain joins TRBV30 to TRBJ1-2; tentatively, D is TRBD1 (5 bases). V was pared by 4 bases and J by 6 bases, with 12 bases between. The CDR3 contains 12 residues. Looked up from germline, CDR1 is GTSNPN and CDR2 is SVGIG (reference sequence).

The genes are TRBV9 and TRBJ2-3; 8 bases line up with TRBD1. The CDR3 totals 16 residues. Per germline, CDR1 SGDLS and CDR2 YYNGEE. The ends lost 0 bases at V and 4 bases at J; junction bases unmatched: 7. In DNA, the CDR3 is TGTGCCAGCAGCGTAGTTGTGACAGGGGCCCCAGATACGCAGTATTTT. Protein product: CASSVVVTGAPDTQYF.

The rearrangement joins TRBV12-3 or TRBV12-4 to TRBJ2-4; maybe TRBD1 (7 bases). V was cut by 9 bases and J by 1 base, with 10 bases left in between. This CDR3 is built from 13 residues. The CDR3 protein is CASAGGAKNIQYF. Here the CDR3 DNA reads TGTGCCAGTGCAGGGGGGGCCAAAAACATTCAGTACTTC.

CDR3 amino acids: CASSPRSGDANTGELFF. Written as DNA, the CDR3 is TGTGCCAGCTCACCCCGGTCAGGGGATGCGAACACCGGGGAGCTGTTTTTT. The J gene is TRBJ2-2, the V gene TRBV18; tentatively, D is TRBD1 (6 bases). V was clipped by 3 bases and J by 0 bases, with 14 bases between them. Germline V gives CDR1 KGHSH, CDR2 LQKENI. The CDR3 has 17 amino acids.

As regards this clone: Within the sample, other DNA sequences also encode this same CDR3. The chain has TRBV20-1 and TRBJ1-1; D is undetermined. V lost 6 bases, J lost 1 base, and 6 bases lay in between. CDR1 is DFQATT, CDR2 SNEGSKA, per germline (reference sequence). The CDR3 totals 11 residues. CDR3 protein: CSARQNTEAFF. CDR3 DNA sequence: TGCAGTGCCAGACAGAACACTGAAGCTTTCTTT.

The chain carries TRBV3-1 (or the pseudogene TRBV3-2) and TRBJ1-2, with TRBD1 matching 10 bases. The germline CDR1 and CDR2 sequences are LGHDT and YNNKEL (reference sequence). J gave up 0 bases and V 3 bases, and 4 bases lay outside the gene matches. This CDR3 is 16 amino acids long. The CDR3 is CASSQGTGATNYGYTF. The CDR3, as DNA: TGTGCCAGCAGCCAGGGGACAGGGGCCACTAACTATGGCTACACCTTC.

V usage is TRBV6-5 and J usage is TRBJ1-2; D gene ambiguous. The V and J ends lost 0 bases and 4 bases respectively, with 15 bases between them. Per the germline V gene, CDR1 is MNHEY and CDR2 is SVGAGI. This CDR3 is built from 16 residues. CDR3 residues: CASSYSRLHDRYGYTF. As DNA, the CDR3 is TGTGCCAGCAGTTACTCGCGGCTTCACGACCGCTATGGCTACACCTTC.

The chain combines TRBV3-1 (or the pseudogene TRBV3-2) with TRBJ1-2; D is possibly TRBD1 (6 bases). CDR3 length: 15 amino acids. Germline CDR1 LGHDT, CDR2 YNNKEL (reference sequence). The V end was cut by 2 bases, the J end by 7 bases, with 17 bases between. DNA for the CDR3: TGTGCCAGCAGCCAAAGGACGCCCGGGGGGCCTGGCTACACCTTC. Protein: CASSQRTPGGPGYTF.